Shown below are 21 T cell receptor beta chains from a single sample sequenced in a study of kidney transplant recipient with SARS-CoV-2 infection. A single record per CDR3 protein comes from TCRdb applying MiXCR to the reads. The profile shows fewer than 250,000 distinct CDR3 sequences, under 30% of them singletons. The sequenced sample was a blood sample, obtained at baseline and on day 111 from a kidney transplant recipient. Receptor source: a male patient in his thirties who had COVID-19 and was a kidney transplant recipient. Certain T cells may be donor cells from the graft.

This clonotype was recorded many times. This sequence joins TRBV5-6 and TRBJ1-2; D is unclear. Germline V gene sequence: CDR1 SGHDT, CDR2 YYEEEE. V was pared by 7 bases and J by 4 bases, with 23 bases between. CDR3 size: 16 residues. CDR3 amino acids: CASWLTNSRKTYGYTF. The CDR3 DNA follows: TGTGCCAGCTGGTTGACCAATAGTCGAAAGACCTATGGCTACACCTTC.

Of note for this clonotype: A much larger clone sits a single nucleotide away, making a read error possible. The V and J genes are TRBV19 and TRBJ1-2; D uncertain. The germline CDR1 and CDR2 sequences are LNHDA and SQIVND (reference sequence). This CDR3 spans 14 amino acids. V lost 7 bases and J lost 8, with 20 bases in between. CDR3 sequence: CASTLRVTSTGYTF. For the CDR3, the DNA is TGTGCCAGTACCCTAAGGGTCACCTCCACAGGCTACACCTTC.

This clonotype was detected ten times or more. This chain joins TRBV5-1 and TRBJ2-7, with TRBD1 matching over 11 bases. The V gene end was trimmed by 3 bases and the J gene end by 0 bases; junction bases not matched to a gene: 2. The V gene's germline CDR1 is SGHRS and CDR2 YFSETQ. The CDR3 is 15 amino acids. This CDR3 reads CASSSGTGGSYEQYF. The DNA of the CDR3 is TGCGCCAGCAGCTCTGGGACAGGGGGCTCCTACGAGCAGTACTTC. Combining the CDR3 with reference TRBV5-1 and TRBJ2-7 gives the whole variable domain KAGVTQTPRYLIKTRGQQVTLSCSPISGHRSVSWYQQTPGQGLQFLFEYFSETQRNKGNFPGRFSGRQFSNSRSEMNVSTLELGDSALYLCASSSGTGGSYEQYFGPGTRLTVT.

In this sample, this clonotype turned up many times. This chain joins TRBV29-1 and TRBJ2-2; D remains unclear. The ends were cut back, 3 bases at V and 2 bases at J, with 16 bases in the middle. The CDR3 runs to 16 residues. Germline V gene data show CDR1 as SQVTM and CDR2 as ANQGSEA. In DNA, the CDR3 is TGCAGCGTTGAGGGGTTTGGCGGTAAAAACACCGGGGAGCTGTTTTTT. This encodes CSVEGFGGKNTGELFF.

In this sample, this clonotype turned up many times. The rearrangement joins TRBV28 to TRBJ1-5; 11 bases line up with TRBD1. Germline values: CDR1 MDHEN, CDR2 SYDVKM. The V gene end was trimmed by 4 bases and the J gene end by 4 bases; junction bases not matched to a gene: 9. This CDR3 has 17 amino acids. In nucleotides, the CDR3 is TGTGCCAGCAGTTCGACCGGGACAGGGGGTTTTAATCAGCCCCAGCATTTT. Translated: CASSSTGTGGFNQPQHF.

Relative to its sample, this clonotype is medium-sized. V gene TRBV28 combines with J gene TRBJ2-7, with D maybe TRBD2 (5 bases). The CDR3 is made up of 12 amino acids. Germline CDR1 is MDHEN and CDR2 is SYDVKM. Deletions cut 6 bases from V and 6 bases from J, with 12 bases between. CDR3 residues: CASRPLGGEQYF. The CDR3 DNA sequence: TGTGCCAGCAGGCCCCTTGGAGGCGAGCAGTACTTC. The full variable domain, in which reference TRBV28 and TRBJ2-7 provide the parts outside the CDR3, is DVKVTQSSRYLVKRTGEKVFLECVQDMDHENMFWYRQDPGLGLRLIYFSYDVKMKEKGDIPEGYSVSREKKERFSLILESASTNQTSMYLCASRPLGGEQYFGPGTRLTVT.

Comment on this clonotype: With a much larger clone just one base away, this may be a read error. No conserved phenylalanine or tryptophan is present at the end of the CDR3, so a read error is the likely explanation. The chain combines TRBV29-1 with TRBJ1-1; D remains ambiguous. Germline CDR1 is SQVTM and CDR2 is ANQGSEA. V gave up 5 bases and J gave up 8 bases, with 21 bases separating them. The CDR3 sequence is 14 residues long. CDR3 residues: CSVSRLGGRREAFS. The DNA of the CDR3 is TGCAGCGTTTCACGGCTGGGTGGCAGACGAGAAGCTTTCTCT.

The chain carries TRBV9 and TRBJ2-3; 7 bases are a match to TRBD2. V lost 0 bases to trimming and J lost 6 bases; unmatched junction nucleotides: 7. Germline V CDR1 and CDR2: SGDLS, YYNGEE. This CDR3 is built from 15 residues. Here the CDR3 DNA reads TGTGCCAGCAGCGTAGGGGACCCCGGGAGGGATACGCAGTATTTT. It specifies CASSVGDPGRDTQYF. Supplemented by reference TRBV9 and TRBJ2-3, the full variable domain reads DSGVTQTPKHLITATGQRVTLRCSPRSGDLSVYWYQQSLDQGLQFLIQYYNGEERAKGNILERFSAQQFPDLHSELNLSSLELGDSALYFCASSVGDPGRDTQYFGPGTRLTVL.

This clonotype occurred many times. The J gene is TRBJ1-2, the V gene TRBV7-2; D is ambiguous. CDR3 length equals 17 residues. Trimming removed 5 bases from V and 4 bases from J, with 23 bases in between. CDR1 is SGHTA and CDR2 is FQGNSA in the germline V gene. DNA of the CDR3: TGTGCCAGCAGCCTCAGGATCAGAGACGGAAAGACCTATGGCTACACCTTC. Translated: CASSLRIRDGKTYGYTF.

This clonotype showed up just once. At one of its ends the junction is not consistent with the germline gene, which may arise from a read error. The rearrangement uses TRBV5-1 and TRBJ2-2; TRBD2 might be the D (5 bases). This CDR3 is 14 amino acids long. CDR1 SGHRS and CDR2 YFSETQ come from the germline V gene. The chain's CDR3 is CASSIQANTGELLF. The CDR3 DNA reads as TGCGCCAGCTCAATTCAGGCGAACACCGGGGAGCTGCTTTTT. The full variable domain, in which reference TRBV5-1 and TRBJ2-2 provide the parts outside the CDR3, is KAGVTQTPRYLIKTRGQQVTLSCSPISGHRSVSWYQQTPGQGLQFLFEYFSETQRNKGNFPGRFSGRQFSNSRSEMNVSTLELGDSALYLCASSIQANTGELLFGEGSRLTVL.

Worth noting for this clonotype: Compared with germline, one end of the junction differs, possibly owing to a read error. In DNA, the CDR3 is TGTGCCAGCGGTAACCTTGGAGCAACTAGTGAAAAACTGTTTTTT. This sequence encodes CASGNLGATSEKLFF. This sequence joins TRBV27 and TRBJ1-4; D call uncertain. This CDR3 contains 15 residues. Germline CDR1 is MNHEY and CDR2 is SMNVEV (reference sequence).

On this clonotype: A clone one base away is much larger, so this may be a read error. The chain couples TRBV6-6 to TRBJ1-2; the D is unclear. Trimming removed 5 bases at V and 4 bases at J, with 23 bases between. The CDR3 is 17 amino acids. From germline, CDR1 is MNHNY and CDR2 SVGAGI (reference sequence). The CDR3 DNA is TGTGCCAGCAGTAAGTGGGTATGTGGGAGAAAGACCTATGGCTACACCTTC. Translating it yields CASSKWVCGRKTYGYTF.

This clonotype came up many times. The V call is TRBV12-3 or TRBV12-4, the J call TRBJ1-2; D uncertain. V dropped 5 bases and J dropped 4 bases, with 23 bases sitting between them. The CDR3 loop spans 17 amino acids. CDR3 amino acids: CASSGRNSFRKTYGYTF. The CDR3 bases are TGTGCCAGCAGTGGCCGTAACAGCTTCCGAAAGACCTATGGCTACACCTTC.

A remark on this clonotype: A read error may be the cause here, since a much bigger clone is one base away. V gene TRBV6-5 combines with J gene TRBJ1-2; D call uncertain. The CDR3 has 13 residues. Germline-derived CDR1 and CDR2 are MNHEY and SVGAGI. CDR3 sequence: CASSNERLYGYAF. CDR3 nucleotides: TGTGCCAGCAGTAACGAGAGACTCTATGGCTACGCCTTC.

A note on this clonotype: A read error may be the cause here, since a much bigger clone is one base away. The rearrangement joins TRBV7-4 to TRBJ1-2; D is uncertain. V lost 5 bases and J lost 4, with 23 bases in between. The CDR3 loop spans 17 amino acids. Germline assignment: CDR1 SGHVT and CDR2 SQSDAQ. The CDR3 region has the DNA TGTGCCAGCAGCGCAACGGGTTCAGCTCGAAGGACCTATGGCTACACCTTC. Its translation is CASSATGSARRTYGYTF.

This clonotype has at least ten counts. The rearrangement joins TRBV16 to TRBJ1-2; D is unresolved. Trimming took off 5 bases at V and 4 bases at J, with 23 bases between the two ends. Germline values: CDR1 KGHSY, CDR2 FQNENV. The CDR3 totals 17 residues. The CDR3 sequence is CASSNKQVVRKTYGYTF. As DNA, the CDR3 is TGTGCCAGCAGCAACAAGCAGGTCGTTAGAAAGACCTATGGCTACACCTTC.

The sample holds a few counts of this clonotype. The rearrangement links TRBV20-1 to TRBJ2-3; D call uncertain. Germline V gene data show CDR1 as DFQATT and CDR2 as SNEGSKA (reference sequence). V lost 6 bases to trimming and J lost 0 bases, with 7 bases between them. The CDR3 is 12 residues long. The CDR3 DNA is TGCAGTGCCAGAAAGAGCACAGATACGCAGTATTTT. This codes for CSARKSTDTQYF.

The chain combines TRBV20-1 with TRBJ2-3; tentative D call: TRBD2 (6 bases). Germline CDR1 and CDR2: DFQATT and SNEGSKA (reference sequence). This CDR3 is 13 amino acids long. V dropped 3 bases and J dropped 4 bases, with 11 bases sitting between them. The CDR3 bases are TGCAGTGCTAGTACGGGGGTTTCAGATACGCAGTATTTT. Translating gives CSASTGVSDTQYF.

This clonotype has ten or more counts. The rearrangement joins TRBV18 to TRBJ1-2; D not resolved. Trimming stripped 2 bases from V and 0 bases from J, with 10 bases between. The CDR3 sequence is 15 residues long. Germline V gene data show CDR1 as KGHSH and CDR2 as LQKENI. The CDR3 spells CASSPSAQPNYGYTF. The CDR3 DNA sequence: TGTGCCAGCTCACCATCTGCTCAACCTAACTATGGCTACACCTTC.

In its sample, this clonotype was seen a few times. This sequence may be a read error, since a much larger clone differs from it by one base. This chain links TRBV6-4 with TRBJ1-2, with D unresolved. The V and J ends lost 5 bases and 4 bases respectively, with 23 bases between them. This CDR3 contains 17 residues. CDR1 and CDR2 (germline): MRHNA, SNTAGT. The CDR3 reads CASSSEGSHGKTYGYTF. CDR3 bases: TGTGCCAGCAGTAGCGAGGGCTCACACGGAAAGACCTATGGCTACACCTTC.

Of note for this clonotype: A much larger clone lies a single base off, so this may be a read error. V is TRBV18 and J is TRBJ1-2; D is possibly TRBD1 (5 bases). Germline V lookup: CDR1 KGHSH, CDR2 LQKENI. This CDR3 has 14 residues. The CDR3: CASSNTGTKYGYTF. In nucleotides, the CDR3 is TGTGCCAGCTCAAACACGGGGACTAAGTATGGCTACACCTTC.